This T cell receptor beta chain was identified during a study of CD8+ T cells in alopecia areata. Extraction and reverse transcription of RNA yielded cDNA as the sequencing template. Clones were sequenced by immunoSEQ multiplex PCR, and TCRdb holds only the in-frame ones, with some missing. The table shows 150,000 or so clones, with around half occurring only once. Using a FACSAria, the CD4+ and CD8+ T cells were sorted from the PBMCs. The source is a human donor with alopecia areata. Sequenced material: CD8+ T cells sorted from blood, taken at week 0.

The DNA of the CDR3 is TGTGCCAGCAGCCTCGGGGGCCGTAGCACAGATACGCAGTATTTT. Amino acid sequence: CASSLGGRSTDTQYF. V gene TRBV6-5 combines with J gene TRBJ2-3; possibly TRBD1 or TRBD2 for D (6 bases each). Deletions cut 6 bases from V and 0 bases from J, with 13 bases between. Germline lookup yields CDR1 MNHEY and CDR2 SVGAGI. The CDR3 consists of 15 residues.